The 29 T cell receptor beta chains below all came from one sample that was sequenced in a study of Ad26.COV2.S vaccination and SARS-CoV-2 variants. Treatment defined: some 20 received Ad26.COV2.S at low or high dose, single or two shots; about five received placebo; per-sample allocation not given. At day 63 after the first vaccine or placebo injection, samples were drawn. TCRdb keeps only in-frame clones here, not all; method: immunoSEQ multiplex PCR. Of hundreds of thousands of clones listed, more than 70% are singletons. Material: peripheral blood, obtained in a trial of Ad26.COV2.S vaccine versus placebo. The receptors were sampled from a person between 18 and 59 years old who received the Ad26.COV2.S COVID-19 vaccine or a placebo.

V and J are TRBV7-3 and TRBJ2-3; 10 bases agree with TRBD2. Germline V gene data show CDR1 as SGHTA and CDR2 as FQGTGA. This CDR3 has 13 amino acids. V lost 4 bases to trimming and J lost 9 bases; unmatched junction nucleotides: 4. The CDR3 loop is CASSSRLAGTQYF. In DNA form, the CDR3 reads TGTGCCAGCAGCTCGCGACTAGCGGGCACGCAGTATTTT.

A single count supports this clone. Other DNA sequences in this specimen translate into the identical CDR3. The genes are TRBV5-1 and TRBJ2-5; D is undetermined. V shed 4 bases and J shed 1 base, with 8 bases lying between them. CDR3 length: 13 residues. Germline CDR1 reads SGHRS; CDR2 reads YFSETQ. CDR3 nucleotides: TGCGCCAGCAGCCTTGGACCCCAAGAGACCCAGTACTTC. Translation: CASSLGPQETQYF.

The J gene is TRBJ1-6, the V gene TRBV3-1 (or the pseudogene TRBV3-2); D is undetermined. The ends were cut back, 6 bases at V and 3 bases at J, with 3 bases in the middle. The length of the CDR3 is 12 residues. Germline V lookup: CDR1 LGHDT, CDR2 YNNKEL (reference sequence). The CDR3 nucleotides read TGTGCCAGCAGGCTCTATAATTCACCCCTCCACTTT. The encoded protein is CASRLYNSPLHF.

This chain joins TRBV9 and TRBJ2-1; possible D gene TRBD2, 7 bases. CDR3 length: 14 amino acids. V lost 4 bases to trimming and J lost 15 bases, with 23 bases between them. Germline CDR1 is SGDLS and CDR2 is YYNGEE. CDR3 residues: CASSPLGGAIRLFF. CDR3 bases: TGTGCCAGCAGCCCATTGGGGGGGGCCATCAGATTGTTCTTC.

This clone has only one observation. Written as DNA, the CDR3 is TGTGCCAGCTCAAGTCAGGGGTTGGTTTCTTCGAACACTGAAGCTTTCTTT. Its protein is CASSSQGLVSSNTEAFF. The V and J genes are TRBV18 and TRBJ1-1; possible D gene TRBD1, 6 bases. CDR3 length: 17 amino acids. V lost 5 bases, J lost 1 base, and 20 bases lay in between. Germline V gene data show CDR1 as KGHSH and CDR2 as LQKENI. Full variable domain (outside the CDR3, taken from reference TRBV18 and TRBJ1-1): NAGVMQNPRHLVRRRGQEARLRCSPMKGHSHVYWYRQLPEEGLKFMVYLQKENIIDESGMPKERFSAEFPKEGPSILRIQQVVRGDSAAYFCASSSQGLVSSNTEAFFGQGTRLTVV.

This clone came up once. The chain joins TRBV2 to TRBJ1-6, with TRBD1 as a possible D gene (5 bases). The CDR3 is 15 amino acids. Germline V lookup: CDR1 SNHLY, CDR2 FYNNEI. V was trimmed by 3 bases and J by 7 bases, leaving 13 bases between them. CDR3 bases: TGTGCCAGCAGTGACCCGAAGGGGACGAATTCACCCCTCCACTTT. It translates to CASSDPKGTNSPLHF.

The chain recombines TRBV6-1 with TRBJ2-7, with 7 bases matching TRBD2. CDR3 length: 14 residues. The V segment lost 2 bases and the J segment 4 bases; nucleotides outside the gene matches: 5. The V gene's germline CDR1 is MNHNS and CDR2 SASEGT. CDR3 sequence reads: CASSELAELYEQYF. DNA of the CDR3: TGTGCCAGCAGTGAACTAGCGGAGTTATACGAGCAGTACTTC.

The chain joins TRBV30 to TRBJ1-2; 7 positions match TRBD1. The V segment lost 5 bases and the J segment 6 bases; nucleotides outside the gene matches: 9. The CDR3 covers 13 residues. Germline V lookup: CDR1 GTSNPN, CDR2 SVGIG (reference sequence). The CDR3 sequence is CAWYGDSIDGYTF. DNA of the CDR3: TGTGCCTGGTACGGGGACAGCATAGATGGCTACACCTTC.

The V call is TRBV5-1, the J call TRBJ1-1, with D tentatively TRBD1 (6 bases). The CDR3 sequence is 14 residues long. The V end was cut by 4 bases, the J end by 2 bases, with 12 bases between. Germline V gives CDR1 SGHRS, CDR2 YFSETQ. Here the CDR3 reads CASSPDRTNTEAFF. The CDR3 DNA is TGCGCCAGCAGCCCGGACAGAACAAACACTGAAGCTTTCTTT.

The V and J genes are TRBV5-6 and TRBJ2-1; D might be TRBD1 (5 bases). The ends were cut back, 4 bases at V and 2 bases at J, with 13 bases in the middle. The CDR3 sequence is 15 residues long. Germline loops: CDR1 SGHDT, CDR2 YYEEEE. The CDR3 reads CASSLGPGTYNEQFF. The CDR3 nucleotides are TGTGCCAGCAGCCTGGGGCCGGGCACCTACAATGAGCAGTTCTTC.

The chain employs TRBV19 and TRBJ1-1, with 8 positions matching TRBD1. CDR3 length: 15 amino acids. V shed 4 bases and J 6 bases; nucleotides not matched to a gene: 10. Germline assignment: CDR1 LNHDA and CDR2 SQIVND (reference sequence). The CDR3 DNA sequence: TGTGCCAGTAGTAGAGCCGGACAGGGATTCCCTGAAGCTTTCTTT. As protein: CASSRAGQGFPEAFF.

This clone showed up just a few times. The chain employs TRBV27 and TRBJ2-7; D may be TRBD2 (6 bases). Germline V lookup: CDR1 MNHEY, CDR2 SMNVEV (reference sequence). V lost 4 bases, J lost 2 bases, and 12 bases lay in between. The CDR3 totals 14 residues. CDR3 sequence reads: CASSYGGAPYEQYF. The CDR3, as DNA: TGTGCCAGCAGTTACGGAGGGGCACCCTACGAGCAGTACTTC.

This clone was seen a handful of times. The rearrangement joins TRBV2 to TRBJ1-5; the D is unclear. V shed 5 bases and J shed 1 base, with 6 bases lying between them. Germline V lookup: CDR1 SNHLY, CDR2 FYNNEI. The CDR3 totals 13 residues. CDR3 region: CASSWESNQPQHF. The CDR3 coding sequence is TGTGCCAGCAGTTGGGAGAGCAATCAGCCCCAGCATTTT.

This chain uses TRBV19 with TRBJ1-2, with 10 bases lining up with TRBD1. Per germline, CDR1 LNHDA and CDR2 SQIVND (reference sequence). CDR3 length: 14 amino acids. J lost 7 bases, V lost 6 bases, and 8 bases had no gene match. CDR3 protein: CASRERQGALGYTF. CDR3 DNA sequence: TGTGCCAGTAGAGAAAGACAGGGGGCTCTTGGCTACACCTTC.

The J gene is TRBJ2-7, the V gene TRBV2, with D maybe TRBD2 (5 bases). Germline V CDR1 and CDR2: SNHLY, FYNNEI. V lost 7 bases and J lost 2, with 15 bases in between. The CDR3 has 14 amino acids. The CDR3 DNA follows: TGTGCCAGCATCGCTAGCACATCAACCTACGAGCAGTACTTC. This encodes CASIASTSTYEQYF. Combining the CDR3 with reference TRBV2 and TRBJ2-7 gives the whole variable domain EPEVTQTPSHQVTQMGQEVILRCVPISNHLYFYWYRQILGQKVEFLVSFYNNEISEKSEIFDDQFSVERPDGSNFTLKIRSTKLEDSAMYFCASIASTSTYEQYFGPGTRLTVT.

The CDR3 protein is CAGQGGPSGDTGELFF. The CDR3 DNA reads as TGTGCCGGGCAGGGGGGACCGTCCGGGGACACCGGGGAGCTGTTTTTT. The chain carries TRBV30 and TRBJ2-2; tentative D call: TRBD1 (7 bases). Per the germline V gene, CDR1 is GTSNPN and CDR2 is SVGIG (reference sequence). The CDR3 runs 16 residues. Trimming removed 8 bases at V and 3 bases at J, with 22 bases between.

This chain uses TRBV2 with TRBJ2-1; D call uncertain. The V gene lost 7 bases and the J gene lost 12 bases, with 13 bases spanning the gap. Germline V lookup: CDR1 SNHLY, CDR2 FYNNEI. The CDR3 totals 11 residues. The DNA for the CDR3 is TGTGCCAGCACCCCCGTGGCAATGCAGTTCTTC. As protein: CASTPVAMQFF. The full variable domain, rest sourced from reference TRBV2 and TRBJ2-1, is EPEVTQTPSHQVTQMGQEVILRCVPISNHLYFYWYRQILGQKVEFLVSFYNNEISEKSEIFDDQFSVERPDGSNFTLKIRSTKLEDSAMYFCASTPVAMQFFGPGTRLTVL.

Note on this clone: At one boundary the junction diverges from the germline segment, which might be a read error. The chain uses TRBV6-1 and TRBJ1-2, with D perhaps TRBD1 (5 bases). Germline-derived CDR1 and CDR2 are MNHNS and SASEGT. The CDR3 loop spans 10 amino acids. CDR3 nucleotide sequence: TGTGCCAGCAGTGAATGGGGCTCCACCTTC. It is translated as CASSEWGSTF.

The chain recombines TRBV7-9 with TRBJ1-3, with D hard to call. Germline V CDR1 and CDR2: SEHNR, FQNEAQ (reference sequence). There are 14 residues in the CDR3. Trimming took 1 base from V and 3 from J, leaving 7 bases between them. This CDR3 is CASSLEGSGNTIYF. CDR3 sequence (DNA): TGTGCCAGCAGCTTAGAGGGCAGTGGAAACACCATATATTTT.

J is TRBJ1-1 and V is TRBV30, with a weak D call TRBD1 (5 bases). Trimming removed 0 bases at V and 1 base at J, with 15 bases between. Germline V gives CDR1 GTSNPN, CDR2 SVGIG (reference sequence). This CDR3 comprises 16 residues. CDR3 region: CAWSVLGGLKNTEAFF. Written as DNA, the CDR3 is TGTGCCTGGAGTGTACTTGGGGGACTGAAGAACACTGAAGCTTTCTTT. Filled out from reference TRBV30 and TRBJ1-1, the complete variable domain reads SQTIHQWPATLVQPVGSPLSLECTVEGTSNPNLYWYRQAAGRGLQLLFYSVGIGQISSEVPQNLSASRPQDRQFILSSKKLLLSDSGFYLCAWSVLGGLKNTEAFFGQGTRLTVV.

J is TRBJ2-5 and V is TRBV7-9; weak D call: TRBD1 (5 bases). This CDR3 contains 14 residues. The germline gives CDR1 SEHNR, CDR2 FQNEAQ (reference sequence). V dropped 3 bases and J dropped 2 bases, with 10 bases sitting between them. CDR3 sequence (DNA): TGTGCCAGCAGCTTTGGCGGACAACAAGAGACCCAGTACTTC. As protein: CASSFGGQQETQYF.

This clone was detected only once. The chain combines TRBV19 with TRBJ2-5; TRBD2 matches at 9 bases. This CDR3 contains 14 residues. J lost 5 bases, V lost 6 bases, and 7 bases had no gene match. The germline CDR1 and CDR2 sequences are LNHDA and SQIVND (reference sequence). In DNA, the CDR3 is TGTGCCAGTAGGTTAGCGGGAGTGAGTGAGACCCAGTACTTC. It encodes CASRLAGVSETQYF.

Comments on this clone: A read error may produce the germline difference seen at one junction end. The chain couples TRBV7-2 to TRBJ2-1; 12 bases line up with TRBD2. Looked up from germline, CDR1 is SGHTA and CDR2 is FQGNSA. The CDR3 contains 15 residues. CDR3 loop: CASSPNPGTSGFKLF. DNA of the CDR3: TGTGCCAGCAGCCCAAACCCGGGGACTAGCGGGTTTAAACTCTTC.

This clone was counted a single time. The V gene is TRBV7-3, the J gene TRBJ1-2; no clear D gene. The V and J ends lost 3 bases and 7 bases respectively, with 9 bases between them. The CDR3 length is 12 residues. Germline V gives CDR1 SGHTA, CDR2 FQGTGA. This CDR3 reads CASSFGDRGYTF. The CDR3 DNA follows: TGTGCCAGCAGCTTCGGGGATCGTGGCTACACCTTC.

The chain combines TRBV13 with TRBJ2-7; a weak D match, TRBD1 (6 bases). This CDR3 is built from 11 residues. Germline V lookup: CDR1 PRHDT, CDR2 FYEKMQ (reference sequence). The ends were cut back, 3 bases at V and 6 bases at J, with 6 bases in the middle. The CDR3 DNA sequence: TGTGCCAGCAGCTTCAGGGGCGAGCAGTACTTC. Translating it yields CASSFRGEQYF.

The V gene is TRBV24-1, the J gene TRBJ2-3; TRBD1 might be the D (5 bases). V was cut by 9 bases and J by 5 bases, with 17 bases left in between. CDR1 KGHDR and CDR2 SFDVKD come from the germline V gene. This CDR3 contains 14 residues. The CDR3 DNA is TGTGCCACCGCCGCAGGGCCACAACAAGATACGCAGTATTTT. As protein: CATAAGPQQDTQYF.

This rearrangement joins TRBV9 to TRBJ2-2; TRBD2 aligns across 7 bases. The CDR3 covers 16 residues. Unmatched junction bases numbered 9, after V lost 4 bases and J lost 3 bases. CDR1 and CDR2 (germline): SGDLS, YYNGEE. The CDR3 spells CASSPRGAGHTGELFF. The CDR3 DNA follows: TGTGCCAGCAGCCCAAGGGGAGCGGGGCACACCGGGGAGCTGTTTTTT.

The chain links TRBV3-1 (or the pseudogene TRBV3-2) to TRBJ2-7; D not resolved. The CDR3 contains 15 residues. CDR1 is LGHDT and CDR2 is YNNKEL in the germline V gene (reference sequence). Deletions cut 4 bases from V and 3 bases from J, with 16 bases between. The CDR3 nucleotides read TGTGCCAGCAGCCCATCGTTCGGCCCAGACTACGAGCAGTACTTC. It translates to CASSPSFGPDYEQYF.

The rearrangement joins TRBV7-9 to TRBJ2-2; D is possibly TRBD1 or TRBD2 (5 bases each). The CDR3 spans 16 residues. V lost 5 bases and J 5 bases, leaving 18 bases between the germline ends. The germline V gene has CDR1 SEHNR and CDR2 FQNEAQ (reference sequence). The CDR3 DNA reads as TGTGCCAGCAGCCAGGGACGTCGAGGGCTTACCGGGGAGCTGTTTTTT. Translated: CASSQGRRGLTGELFF.